The 28 T cell receptor beta chains listed next were all sequenced from one sample in a study of OX40 agonist ivuxolimab in advanced cancers. TCRdb's copy holds only in-frame clones and misses some; the assay was immunoSEQ multiplex PCR. This table holds about 110,000 clones, about nine tenths found once. This specimen consisted of CD4+ or CD8+ T cells sorted from blood, obtained in a trial of the OX40 agonist ivuxolimab. The receptors were gathered from an adult with an advanced solid tumor such as melanoma, head and neck, liver or kidney cancer.

The chain combines TRBV30 with TRBJ2-7; the match to TRBD2 covers 7 bases. The junction had 11 bases not matched to a gene; V was cut back by 8 bases and J by 4 bases. The germline V gene has CDR1 GTSNPN and CDR2 SVGIG (reference sequence). The CDR3 spans 13 residues. Here the CDR3 reads CALCREGLYEQYF. The CDR3 nucleotides read TGTGCCCTCTGTAGGGAGGGGTTGTACGAGCAGTACTTC.

This clone has only a few counts. The J gene is TRBJ2-5, the V gene TRBV15, with a tentative D call TRBD1 (5 bases). V lost 3 bases, J lost 0 bases, and 11 bases lay in between. Germline lookup yields CDR1 LNHNV and CDR2 YYDKDF (reference sequence). CDR3 length: 15 residues. For the CDR3, the DNA is TGTGCCACCAGCAGGAGTCCAGGGAACCAAGAGACCCAGTACTTC. As protein: CATSRSPGNQETQYF.

The gene calls are TRBV19 and TRBJ2-2; 8 bases are a match to TRBD2. The CDR3 totals 16 residues. The trim removed 0 bases at V and 4 bases at J, leaving 4 bases unmatched. CDR1 LNHDA and CDR2 SQIVND come from the germline V gene (reference sequence). The CDR3 DNA reads as TGTGCCAGTAGTATAGAGTCGGGGGGGCCCACCGGGGAGCTGTTTTTT. Translated, it gives CASSIESGGPTGELFF.

V usage is TRBV6-1 and J usage is TRBJ1-2, with 7 bases fitting TRBD1. CDR1 is MNHNS, CDR2 SASEGT, per germline. This CDR3 comprises 16 residues. V shed 2 bases, J shed 4 bases, and the junction held 10 bases outside the gene matches. The CDR3 bases are TGTGCCAGCAGTGAAAGTTCGGGAGGGGGCGGCTATGGCTACACCTTC. This encodes CASSESSGGGGYGYTF.

The gene calls are TRBV7-2 and TRBJ2-1; TRBD2 matches at 13 bases. Trimming took 5 bases from V and 9 from J; bases not matched to a gene: 4. This CDR3 is built from 14 residues. In germline, CDR1 is SGHTA, CDR2 FQGNSA. The CDR3 is CASSLRTSGGEQFF. In DNA form, the CDR3 reads TGTGCCAGCAGCCTTCGGACTAGCGGGGGTGAGCAGTTCTTC.

The chain's CDR3 is CASSEAGPYEQYF. DNA for the CDR3: TGTGCCAGCAGTGAGGCGGGGCCGTACGAGCAGTACTTC. The chain uses TRBV25-1 and TRBJ2-7, with D tentatively TRBD2 (6 bases). The CDR3 contains 13 residues. V was shortened by 3 bases and J by 4 bases, with 10 bases between the two germline ends. The germline V gene has CDR1 MGHDK and CDR2 SYGVNS.

This chain joins TRBV19 and TRBJ1-2, with D possibly being TRBD1 (5 bases). Germline CDR1 and CDR2: LNHDA and SQIVND (reference sequence). The CDR3 consists of 13 residues. The V and J ends lost 5 bases and 2 bases respectively, with 9 bases between them. CDR3 bases: TGTGCCAGTAGTCCCCGGGGGAACTATGGCTACACCTTC. Encoded protein: CASSPRGNYGYTF.

The V gene is TRBV7-2, the J gene TRBJ2-3; 11 nucleotides line up with TRBD2. The CDR3 is made up of 18 amino acids. V lost 0 bases to trimming and J lost 3 bases; unmatched junction nucleotides: 8. The germline CDR1 and CDR2 sequences are SGHTA and FQGNSA. The CDR3: CASSLALTSGVYTDTQYF. In DNA form, the CDR3 reads TGTGCCAGCAGCTTAGCTTTGACTAGCGGGGTATATACAGATACGCAGTATTTT.

This clone was counted a few times. The CDR3 nucleotides read TGTGCCAGCAGTGAAGGGGGACTAGCTTACAATGAGCAGTTCTTC. Amino acids: CASSEGGLAYNEQFF. The genes are TRBV6-1 and TRBJ2-1; 9 positions match TRBD2. The J segment lost 4 bases and the V segment lost 1 base, leaving 2 bases of the junction unmatched. Germline V lookup: CDR1 MNHNS, CDR2 SASEGT. This CDR3 has 15 residues.

The J gene is TRBJ2-3, the V gene TRBV11-1; tentative D call: TRBD1 (5 bases). Germline V gene sequence: CDR1 SGHAT, CDR2 FQDESV (reference sequence). Trimming stripped 4 bases from V and 4 bases from J, with 18 bases between. The CDR3 length is 16 residues. CDR3 nucleotide sequence: TGTGCCAGCAGCTCTCGAAGCAGGGTTTCTGCAGATACGCAGTATTTT. As protein: CASSSRSRVSADTQYF.

This chain uses TRBV21-1 with TRBJ1-6. TRBV21-1 is reported as a pseudogene. The CDR3 runs 16 residues. In DNA form, the CDR3 reads TGTGCCAGCAGCTTCCGCCGGGAGCTCTATAATTCACCCCTCCACTTT. Amino acid sequence: CASSFRRELYNSPLHF.

The chain couples TRBV6-4 to TRBJ2-1; 8 bases agree with TRBD1. V shed 7 bases and J 2 bases; nucleotides not matched to a gene: 13. In germline, CDR1 is MRHNA, CDR2 SNTAGT. The CDR3 loop spans 17 amino acids. CDR3 in DNA: TGTGCCAGCATACTCTCCAGGGGGCATCGTACCTACAATGAGCAGTTCTTC. Translation: CASILSRGHRTYNEQFF.

This clone was seen only once. The rearrangement uses TRBV15 and TRBJ2-2; the D is unclear. Trimming cost V 3 bases and J 4 bases, with 3 bases left between them. CDR3 size: 12 residues. Per germline, CDR1 LNHNV and CDR2 YYDKDF (reference sequence). The CDR3 spells CATSRVTGELFF. CDR3 nucleotides: TGTGCCACCAGCAGGGTCACCGGGGAGCTGTTTTTT.

This rearrangement joins TRBV5-4 to TRBJ2-5; D unresolved. Between the trimmed V and J ends, which lost 3 bases and 1 base, there was a span of 10 bases. The CDR3 spans 14 residues. The germline V gene has CDR1 SGHNT and CDR2 YYREEE (reference sequence). The CDR3 DNA follows: TGTGCCAGCAGCTCCTGGGCTAGCCAAGAGACCCAGTACTTC. Translated: CASSSWASQETQYF.

V gene TRBV13 combines with J gene TRBJ1-2; D possibly corresponds to TRBD1 (5 bases). CDR3 length: 15 amino acids. Germline V gene data show CDR1 as PRHDT and CDR2 as FYEKMQ (reference sequence). Deletions cut 5 bases from V and 2 bases from J, with 15 bases between. The CDR3 nucleotides read TGTGCCAGCAGCCCCCGAGGGGCAAGCAACTATGGCTACACCTTC. This encodes CASSPRGASNYGYTF.

This clone was seen a single time. The V and J genes are TRBV18 and TRBJ2-6, with D maybe TRBD2 (6 bases). The V end lost 4 bases, the J end lost 2 bases, and 6 bases lay between the germline ends. The CDR3 contains 14 residues. Per the germline V gene, CDR1 is KGHSH and CDR2 is LQKENI. CDR3 protein: CASSRGAGANVLTF. In nucleotides, the CDR3 is TGTGCCAGCTCACGGGGGGCTGGGGCCAACGTCCTGACTTTC.

This chain uses TRBV6-6 with TRBJ1-1; D remains ambiguous. This CDR3 region has 14 residues. From germline, CDR1 is MNHNY and CDR2 SVGAGI (reference sequence). Trimming took off 2 bases at V and 1 base at J, with 8 bases between the two ends. The CDR3 here is CASSYLRENTEAFF. In DNA form, the CDR3 reads TGTGCCAGCAGTTACCTTCGGGAGAACACTGAAGCTTTCTTT.

As for this clone: Other DNA sequences within the sample encode an identical CDR3. The genes are TRBV5-6 and TRBJ2-5, with D maybe TRBD1 (7 bases). The V gene lost 4 bases and the J gene lost 5 bases, with 18 bases spanning the gap. Germline-derived CDR1 and CDR2 are SGHDT and YYEEEE. This CDR3 comprises 15 residues. The CDR3 sequence: CASSLWAGGKETQYF. CDR3 DNA sequence: TGTGCCAGCAGCCTCTGGGCAGGGGGGAAGGAGACCCAGTACTTC.

V and J are TRBV9 and TRBJ2-3; 15 bases are shared with TRBD2. The CDR3 has 20 residues. J was trimmed by 3 bases and V by 0 bases; bases with no gene match: 11. Germline V CDR1 and CDR2: SGDLS, YYNGEE. The CDR3 region is CASSVEGRTSGGARTDTQYF. CDR3 in DNA: TGTGCCAGCAGCGTAGAGGGAAGGACTAGCGGGGGGGCCAGGACAGATACGCAGTATTTT.

V gene TRBV10-3 combines with J gene TRBJ2-7, with 7 bases fitting TRBD2. Per germline, CDR1 ENHRY and CDR2 SYGVKD. The CDR3 covers 14 residues. Trimming took 0 bases from V and 6 from J; bases not matched to a gene: 5. CDR3 amino acids: CAISESSGIFEQYF. CDR3 nucleotides: TGTGCCATCAGTGAGTCAAGCGGGATCTTCGAGCAGTACTTC.

The chain is built from TRBV30 and TRBJ2-7; the D gene is possibly TRBD1 (5 bases). The length of the CDR3 is 13 residues. In germline, CDR1 is GTSNPN, CDR2 SVGIG (reference sequence). Trimming shortened V by 2 bases and J by 6 bases, and 14 bases separated the two germline ends. DNA for the CDR3: TGTGCCTGGAGTATACCCAACAGGAGCGAGCAGTACTTC. The encoded protein is CAWSIPNRSEQYF.

CDR3 nucleotides: TGTGCCAGCACCCTGACTAGCGGGGGGGGTAGCACAGATACGCAGTATTTT. This encodes CASTLTSGGGSTDTQYF. The chain links TRBV7-2 to TRBJ2-3; the match to TRBD2 covers 14 bases. The CDR3 contains 17 residues. With V trimmed by 7 bases and J by 0 bases, 6 bases remained unmatched. CDR1 and CDR2 (germline): SGHTA, FQGNSA.

This rearrangement joins TRBV5-5 to TRBJ2-2, with 8 bases matching TRBD1. The CDR3 length is 14 residues. Trimming took 5 bases from V and 5 from J; bases not matched to a gene: 5. Germline CDR1 and CDR2: SGHKS and YYEKEE (reference sequence). The CDR3 DNA reads TGTGCCAGCAGATCCACAGGGGGAACCGGGGAGCTGTTTTTT. The encoded protein is CASRSTGGTGELFF.

This sequence joins TRBV7-2 and TRBJ1-3, with a possible D match to TRBD1 (6 bases). CDR3 length: 17 residues. V gave up 2 bases and J gave up 2 bases, with 16 bases separating them. CDR1 SGHTA and CDR2 FQGNSA come from the germline V gene. The CDR3 DNA reads TGTGCCAGCAGCTTACCTCTACGGACAGTGGCTGGAAACACCATATATTTT. The encoded protein is CASSLPLRTVAGNTIYF.

J is TRBJ2-3 and V is TRBV27; D is undetermined. V dropped 3 bases and J dropped 0 bases, with 10 bases sitting between them. The germline gives CDR1 MNHEY, CDR2 SMNVEV (reference sequence). The CDR3 spans 15 residues. Here the CDR3 DNA reads TGTGCCAGCAGTTTCGGGTCTCTTAGCACAGATACGCAGTATTTT. Translated: CASSFGSLSTDTQYF.

The V and J genes are TRBV5-4 and TRBJ1-6; D gene ambiguous. The V gene lost 0 bases and the J gene lost 5 bases, with 9 bases spanning the gap. Per germline, CDR1 SGHNT and CDR2 YYREEE (reference sequence). There are 15 residues in the CDR3. This chain's CDR3 is CASSLGTENNSPLHF. In DNA form, the CDR3 reads TGTGCCAGCAGCTTGGGTACCGAAAATAATTCACCCCTCCACTTT.

This chain joins TRBV5-6 and TRBJ2-1; TRBD1 is a possible D gene (6 bases). The CDR3 has 14 residues. In germline, CDR1 is SGHDT, CDR2 YYEEEE. Trimming cost V 2 bases and J 6 bases, with 12 bases left between them. This chain's CDR3 is CASSLQGPTNEQFF. The CDR3 nucleotides read TGTGCCAGCAGCTTACAGGGTCCTACCAATGAGCAGTTCTTC.

The rearrangement joins TRBV20-1 to TRBJ2-7, with D perhaps TRBD1 or TRBD2 (5 bases each). CDR3 length: 11 residues. Germline CDR1 DFQATT, CDR2 SNEGSKA (reference sequence). Trimming left V 2 bases short and J 8 bases short, with 10 bases between. The CDR3 nucleotides are TGCAGTGCTAGATTGGGGGAGAAGCAGTACTTC. Translating gives CSARLGEKQYF.